The 12 T cell receptor beta chains listed next were all sequenced from one sample in a study of blood T cells in healthy people across ages. The authors ran a second PCR of roughly 6 to 12 cycles using a sample-barcoded 5' primer and a J-beta primer mix. TCRdb analysed the 5' RACE reads with MiXCR anew, one entry per CDR3 protein. The sample contains hundreds of thousands of distinct CDR3 sequences, about 30% of which appear only once. Sequenced input: blood. These receptors all stem from a woman older than 75 in good health.

This clonotype was counted between two and nine times. The J gene is TRBJ1-6, the V gene TRBV4-2, with 9 bases identical to TRBD1. CDR3 length: 14 amino acids. Germline V gene data show CDR1 as LGHNA and CDR2 as YNFKEQ. The V segment lost 5 bases and the J segment 8 bases; nucleotides outside the gene matches: 4. The CDR3 coding sequence is TGTGCCAGCAGCGGACAGGGGCCAGATTCACCCCTCCACTTT. This gives the protein CASSGQGPDSPLHF.

The chain combines TRBV7-9 with TRBJ2-5, with D perhaps being TRBD1 or TRBD2 (5 bases each). Trimming removed 9 bases at V and 2 bases at J, with 16 bases between. The CDR3 runs 14 residues. Germline V gene data show CDR1 as SEHNR and CDR2 as FQNEAQ (reference sequence). CDR3 sequence (DNA): TGTGCCAGTAGGCGAGGGGAGCCGCAAGAGACCCAGTACTTC. Protein product: CASRRGEPQETQYF.

This clonotype came up many times. One end of the junction does not line up with germline, which may come from a read error. The V gene is TRBV5-1, the J gene TRBJ1-2; tentative D call: TRBD1 (6 bases). CDR1 is SGHRS and CDR2 is YFSETQ in the germline V gene. The CDR3 sequence is 13 residues long. The CDR3 protein is CASSQQGNFGYTF. CDR3 coding DNA: TGCGCCAGCAGCCAACAGGGTAACTTTGGCTACACCTTC.

This clonotype appeared many times. The chain joins TRBV12-3 or TRBV12-4 to TRBJ2-5, with D perhaps given as TRBD1 or TRBD2 (6 bases each). V gave up 3 bases and J gave up 1 base, with 9 bases separating them. CDR3 size: 14 residues. Written as DNA, the CDR3 is TGTGCCAGCAGTTTTGAGGGGGGCCAAGAGACCCAGTACTTC. This translates into CASSFEGGQETQYF.

This rearrangement joins TRBV6-6 to TRBJ2-7, with 12 positions matching TRBD2. The CDR3 is 16 residues long. Trimming took 6 bases from V and 1 from J; bases not matched to a gene: 7. The germline V gene has CDR1 MNHNY and CDR2 SVGAGI (reference sequence). DNA of the CDR3: TGTGCCAGCAGGACCATGACTAGCGGGAGTTCCTACGAGCAGTACTTC. This codes for CASRTMTSGSSYEQYF.

Comments on this clonotype: A much larger clonotype is one base distant, so this may be a read error. The chain links TRBV20-1 to TRBJ1-5; D is unclear. This CDR3 comprises 16 residues. The germline V gene encodes CDR1 DFQATT and CDR2 SNEGSKA (reference sequence). CDR3 sequence: CSANEIRNPSNRPQHF. For the CDR3, the DNA is TGCAGTGCTAACGAGATTCGAAACCCTTCCAATCGGCCCCAGCATTTT.

The V and J genes are TRBV4-2 and TRBJ2-2, with a tentative D call TRBD2 (6 bases). Trimming removed 0 bases from V and 1 base from J, with 15 bases in between. Germline V gene data show CDR1 as LGHNA and CDR2 as YNFKEQ. CDR3 length: 18 amino acids. The CDR3 region is CASSQDLVGGLNTGELFF. Here the CDR3 DNA reads TGTGCCAGCAGCCAAGATCTAGTGGGGGGTCTGAACACCGGGGAGCTGTTTTTT.

This chain links TRBV28 with TRBJ2-2; D remains unclear. Germline loops: CDR1 MDHEN, CDR2 SYDVKM. This CDR3 contains 14 residues. Trimming took off 7 bases at V and 4 bases at J, with 13 bases between the two ends. Here the CDR3 reads CASKSHWSTGELFF. The CDR3 DNA reads as TGTGCCAGCAAGAGCCATTGGAGCACCGGGGAGCTGTTTTTT.

This clonotype has at least ten counts. The chain links TRBV27 to TRBJ2-1; 9 positions agree with TRBD1. The V gene end was trimmed by 6 bases and the J gene end by 8 bases; junction bases not matched to a gene: 2. The CDR3 sequence is 12 residues long. The germline CDR1 and CDR2 sequences are MNHEY and SMNVEV (reference sequence). The CDR3 sequence: CASRRTGDEQFF. The CDR3, as DNA: TGTGCCAGCAGACGGACAGGGGATGAGCAGTTCTTC.

This sequence joins TRBV20-1 and TRBJ2-7; D ambiguous. In germline, CDR1 is DFQATT, CDR2 SNEGSKA (reference sequence). V was shortened by 1 base and J by 6 bases, with 16 bases between the two germline ends. The CDR3 covers 14 residues. The CDR3 loop reads CSARALGPASEQYF. CDR3 nucleotide sequence: TGCAGTGCTAGAGCCCTCGGGCCGGCTAGCGAGCAGTACTTC.

With respect to this clonotype: This may come from a read error, since a much larger clone is one base off. V and J are TRBV27 and TRBJ2-3, with D possibly being TRBD1 (6 bases). Germline V gene data show CDR1 as MNHEY and CDR2 as SMNVEV (reference sequence). The CDR3 totals 15 residues. CDR3 in DNA: TGTGCCAGCAGTCCCCTAGGACAGATCACAGATGCGCAGTATTTT. Its translation: CASSPLGQITDAQYF.

This clonotype has more than one count but fewer than ten. This clone may be a read error of a much larger clone one base away. This chain uses TRBV20-1 with TRBJ1-6; D gene ambiguous. The CDR3 consists of 14 residues. Germline V gene sequence: CDR1 DFQATT, CDR2 SNEGSKA (reference sequence). The CDR3 DNA reads TGCAGTGCCCCAACGAATGATTATAATTCACCCCCCCACTTT. Translating gives CSAPTNDYNSPPHF.